A single TCR beta chain is shown here with its context. This entry is derived from a study of read filtering for tumor transcriptome and immune sequencing. In the study overall: RNA-seq yielded only 85 to 1273 TCR reads, IR-seq about 4 to 10.27 million.

The CDR3 has 23 amino acids. Germline CDR1 reads LNHDA; CDR2 reads SQIVND (reference sequence). The V segment lost 0 bases and the J segment 7 bases; nucleotides outside the gene matches: 22. Molecular barcoded adaptors covering alpha/delta and beta/gamma chains were used on 400 to 450 ng RNA. TCRdb used MiXCR to reprocess the reads, holding one entry per CDR3 protein. The sample carries approximately 93,000 distinct CDR3 sequences, roughly 21% recorded once. The receptor comes from a donor over 35 with multiple myeloma. The sample consisted of a population of CD138-negative cells sorted from bone marrow. The chain links TRBV19 to TRBJ2-1, with TRBD2 identical over 15 bases. CDR3 DNA: TGTGCCAGTAGTATAGAAAGCCCCCTTGGACTAGCGGGGGGGCCCCGTTTTTGGAATGAGCAGTTCTTC. This codes for CASSIESPLGLAGGPRFWNEQFF.